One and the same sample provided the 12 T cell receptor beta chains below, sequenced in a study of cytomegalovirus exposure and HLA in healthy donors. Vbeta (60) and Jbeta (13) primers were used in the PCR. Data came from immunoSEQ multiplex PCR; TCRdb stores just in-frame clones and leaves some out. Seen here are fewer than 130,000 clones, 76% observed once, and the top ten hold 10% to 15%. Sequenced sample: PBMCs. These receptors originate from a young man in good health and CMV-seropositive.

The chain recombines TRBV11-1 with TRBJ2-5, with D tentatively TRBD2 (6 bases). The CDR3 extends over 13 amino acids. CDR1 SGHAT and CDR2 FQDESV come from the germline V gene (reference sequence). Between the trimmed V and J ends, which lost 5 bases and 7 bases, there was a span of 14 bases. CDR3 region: CASSPRGSGTQYF. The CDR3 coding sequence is TGTGCCAGCAGCCCCCGGGGGTCCGGGACCCAGTACTTC.

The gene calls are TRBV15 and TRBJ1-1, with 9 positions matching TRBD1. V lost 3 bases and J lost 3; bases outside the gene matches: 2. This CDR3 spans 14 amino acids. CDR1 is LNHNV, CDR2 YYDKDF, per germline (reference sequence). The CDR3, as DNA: TGTGCCACCAGCAGCCGGGACAGGGACACTGAAGCTTTCTTT. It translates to CATSSRDRDTEAFF.

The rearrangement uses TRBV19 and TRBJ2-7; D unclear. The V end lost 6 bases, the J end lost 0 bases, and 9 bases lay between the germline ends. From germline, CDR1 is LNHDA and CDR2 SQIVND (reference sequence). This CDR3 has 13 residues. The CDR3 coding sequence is TGTGCCAGTAGCCCTACTATCTCCTACGAGCAGTACTTC. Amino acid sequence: CASSPTISYEQYF.

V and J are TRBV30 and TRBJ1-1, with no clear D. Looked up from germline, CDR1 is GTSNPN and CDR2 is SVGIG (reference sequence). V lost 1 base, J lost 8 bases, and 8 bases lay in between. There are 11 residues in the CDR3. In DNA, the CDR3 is TGTGCCTGGAGTGCACTACTAGAAGCTTTCTTT. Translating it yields CAWSALLEAFF.

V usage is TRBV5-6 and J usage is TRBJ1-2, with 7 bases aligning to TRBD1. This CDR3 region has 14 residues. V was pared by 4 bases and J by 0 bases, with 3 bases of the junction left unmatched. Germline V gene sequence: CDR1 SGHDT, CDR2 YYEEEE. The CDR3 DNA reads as TGTGCCAGCAGCCGGGACAGCTCTAACTATGGCTACACCTTC. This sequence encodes CASSRDSSNYGYTF.

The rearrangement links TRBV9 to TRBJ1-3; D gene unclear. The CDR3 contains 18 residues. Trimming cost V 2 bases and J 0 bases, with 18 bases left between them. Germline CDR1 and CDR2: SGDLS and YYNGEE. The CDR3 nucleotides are TGTGCCAGCAGCGTCGGGTCGGGGATCGGAGTCTCTGGAAACACCATATATTTT. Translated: CASSVGSGIGVSGNTIYF.

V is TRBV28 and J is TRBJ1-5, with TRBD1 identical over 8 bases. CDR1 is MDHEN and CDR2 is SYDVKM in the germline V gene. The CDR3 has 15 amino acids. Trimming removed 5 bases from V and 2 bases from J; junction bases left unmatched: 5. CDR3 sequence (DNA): TGTGCCAGCAGTATCTCGGACAGGGGCAATCAGCCCCAGCATTTT. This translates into CASSISDRGNQPQHF. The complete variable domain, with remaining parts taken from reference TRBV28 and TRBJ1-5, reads DVKVTQSSRYLVKRTGEKVFLECVQDMDHENMFWYRQDPGLGLRLIYFSYDVKMKEKGDIPEGYSVSREKKERFSLILESASTNQTSMYLCASSISDRGNQPQHFGDGTRLSIL.

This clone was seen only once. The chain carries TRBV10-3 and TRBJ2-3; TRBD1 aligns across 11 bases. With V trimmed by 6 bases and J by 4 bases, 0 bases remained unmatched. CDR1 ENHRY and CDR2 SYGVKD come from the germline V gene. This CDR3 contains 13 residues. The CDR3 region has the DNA TGTGCCATCAGGGGACAGGGGGCAGATACGCAGTATTTT. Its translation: CAIRGQGADTQYF.

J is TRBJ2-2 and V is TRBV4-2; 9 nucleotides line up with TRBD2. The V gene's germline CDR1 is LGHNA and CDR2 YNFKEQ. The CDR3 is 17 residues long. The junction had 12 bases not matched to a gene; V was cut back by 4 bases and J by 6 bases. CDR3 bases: TGTGCCAGCAGCCTCCAGGAGCGGGGGGCGGGGTCCGGGGAGCTGTTTTTT. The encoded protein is CASSLQERGAGSGELFF.

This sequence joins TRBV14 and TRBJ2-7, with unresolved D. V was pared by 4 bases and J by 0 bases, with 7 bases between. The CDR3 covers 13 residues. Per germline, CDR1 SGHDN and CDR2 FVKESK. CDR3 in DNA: TGTGCCAGCAGCCCCGGGTACTCCTACGAGCAGTACTTC. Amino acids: CASSPGYSYEQYF.

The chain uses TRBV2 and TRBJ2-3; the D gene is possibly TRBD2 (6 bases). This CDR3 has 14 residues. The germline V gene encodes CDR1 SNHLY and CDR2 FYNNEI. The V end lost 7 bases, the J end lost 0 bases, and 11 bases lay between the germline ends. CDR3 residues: CASKGLSSTDTQYF. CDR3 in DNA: TGTGCCAGCAAGGGACTGTCTAGCACAGATACGCAGTATTTT.

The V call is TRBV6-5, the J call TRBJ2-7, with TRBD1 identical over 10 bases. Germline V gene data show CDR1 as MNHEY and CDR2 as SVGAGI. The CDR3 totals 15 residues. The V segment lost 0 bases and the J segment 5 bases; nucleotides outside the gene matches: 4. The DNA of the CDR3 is TGTGCCAGCAGTTACTCGACAGGGGGCGGCCACGAGCAGTACTTC. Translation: CASSYSTGGGHEQYF.